The present TCR beta chain was sequenced within a study of blood T cell repertoires in COVID-19. The ends lost 6 bases at V and 5 bases at J; junction bases unmatched: 13. CDR1 and CDR2 (germline): LNHDA, SQIVND (reference sequence). This CDR3 contains 16 residues. Everyone who took part was roughly 18 to 95 years old, and they came from about 23 US areas. Participants' own reports of clinical history determined their cohort assignment. As processed by the authors: Amplification from reference gene primers served as the basis for estimated nucleated cell counts. Clones were read by immunoSEQ multiplex PCR, and TCRdb kept only the in-frame ones, dropping some. V and J calls and clone size are those listed in that table; D and trimming were worked out from the DNA. This table holds fewer than 200,000 clones, 80% to 90% found once.

The sequenced material came from PBMCs or T cells enriched from blood (not recorded which). The V gene is TRBV19, the J gene TRBJ2-7; 10 bases are shared with TRBD2. This clonotype originated in a woman aged 18-29 years who had recovered from COVID-19. The CDR3 nucleotides are TGTGCCAGTAGGGCTAGCGGGAGCCAATCCCGCGACGAGCAGTACTTC. Protein: CASRASGSQSRDEQYF.